The rows below give T cell receptor beta chains drawn from one sample of a study of blood T cell repertoires in COVID-19. Generated by immunoSEQ multiplex PCR, the TCRdb table keeps only in-frame clones and is missing some. The sample lists 150,000 or so clones; approximately 80% were seen once. The sequenced material came from PBMCs or T cells enriched from blood (not recorded which). The receptors shown here come from a woman aged 50 to 60 who had recovered from COVID-19. The CDR3 runs from the conserved cysteine through the conserved F or W. The order of the fields is D gene, J gene, clone size, V gene, CDR3 DNA, CDR3 protein. The D gene is left open where the match is weak. Size is stated for part of the rows, as once, few or many counts, or as a class when the clone is expanded.

D: -; J: TRBJ2-5; size: few; V: TRBV5-1; DNA: TGCGCCAGCAGCCCACAACCGGGGGTTCCGCAAGAGACCCAGTACTTC; CDR3: CASSPQPGVPQETQYF
D: TRBD1; J: TRBJ1-5; size: -; V: TRBV4-2; DNA: TGTGCCAGCAGCCCCGGACAGGGTAGTTTTCATCAGCCCCAGCATTTT; CDR3: CASSPGQGSFHQPQHF
D: -; J: TRBJ2-1; size: many; V: TRBV12-3/TRBV12-4; DNA: TGTGCCAGCAGTGGACGAGGGAACAATGAGCAGTTCTTC; CDR3: CASSGRGNNEQFF
D: -; J: TRBJ2-1; size: -; V: TRBV6-4; DNA: TGTGCCAGCAGTGGGGGGTCCCCCGGGGGTGAGCAGTTCTTC; CDR3: CASSGGSPGGEQFF
D: -; J: TRBJ1-2; size: -; V: TRBV28; DNA: TGTGCCAGCAGATCGCGAGGGAAGGTTGGCAACTATGGCTACACCTTC; CDR3: CASRSRGKVGNYGYTF
D: -; J: TRBJ2-1; size: -; V: TRBV7-2; DNA: TGTGCCAGCAGCTTACTTTTTGAAAGATCGGCCAGGCGCGATGAGCAGTTCTTC; CDR3: CASSLLFERSARRDEQFF
D: -; J: TRBJ2-7; size: few; V: TRBV28; DNA: TGTGCCAGCGGGGGCCCCTATTCCTACGAGCAGTACTTC; CDR3: CASGGPYSYEQYF
D: TRBD1; J: TRBJ1-5; size: -; V: TRBV19; DNA: TGTGCCAGTAGTAGGATGGACAGGGGTGTGAAACAGCCCCAGCATTTT; CDR3: CASSRMDRGVKQPQHF
D: -; J: TRBJ1-2; size: -; V: TRBV21-1; DNA: TGTGCCAGCAGCAAAGACGCAGGCTCCTCTTATGGCTACACCTTC; CDR3: CASSKDAGSSYGYTF
D: TRBD1; J: TRBJ1-6; size: -; V: TRBV4-3; DNA: TGCGCCAGCAGCCAGACCTGGACAGGGCCGAATTCACCCCTCCACTTT; CDR3: CASSQTWTGPNSPLHF
D: TRBD1; J: TRBJ1-4; size: -; V: TRBV9; DNA: TGTGCCAGCAGCAGGACAGGGGCCGTTTCAACTAATGAAAAACTGTTTTTT; CDR3: CASSRTGAVSTNEKLFF
D: TRBD1; J: TRBJ1-5; size: -; V: TRBV25-1; DNA: TGTGCCAGCACGCAGACAGGGTCCAATCAGCCCCAGCATTTT; CDR3: CASTQTGSNQPQHF
D: -; J: TRBJ2-7; size: -; V: TRBV4-2; DNA: TGTGCCAGCAGCCAAGACTTCGGCTACGAGCAGTACTTC; CDR3: CASSQDFGYEQYF
D: TRBD1; J: TRBJ1-5; size: -; V: TRBV2; DNA: TGTGCCAGCAGTAGGACAGGCGCGCTGCGGGGGCCCCAGCATTTT; CDR3: CASSRTGALRGPQHF
D: -; J: TRBJ1-1; size: -; V: TRBV12-5; DNA: TGTGCCGGGGGGTTCGGTGGGAACACTGAAGCTTTCTTT; CDR3: CAGGFGGNTEAFF
D: TRBD2; J: TRBJ2-2; size: -; V: TRBV9; DNA: TGTGCCAGCAGCACAACCCGACTAGCGGGCCCCGGGGAGCTGTTTTTT; CDR3: CASSTTRLAGPGELFF
D: TRBD1; J: TRBJ2-2; size: few; V: TRBV5-1; DNA: TGCGCCAGCAGCTTGGGGGACAGGAATCCCGGGGAGCTGTTTTTT; CDR3: CASSLGDRNPGELFF
D: -; J: TRBJ1-1; size: -; V: TRBV28; DNA: TGTGCCACCTCTGAAGCTTTCTTT; CDR3: CATSEAFF
D: TRBD1; J: TRBJ2-1; size: -; V: TRBV4-3; DNA: TGCGCCAGCAGCCAAGATCGTGGACAGGGGCTCCCCTCGAGCTCCTACAATGAGCAGTTCTTC; CDR3: CASSQDRGQGLPSSSYNEQFF
D: -; J: TRBJ1-4; size: once; V: TRBV19; DNA: TGTGCCAGTAGTCCCCGTTTGTTTCTAGCAGCAGGCGAAAAACTGTTTTTT; CDR3: CASSPRLFLAAGEKLFF
D: TRBD2; J: TRBJ2-3; size: -; V: TRBV11-2; DNA: TGTGCCAGCAGCCCCGCGCTACTAGCGGGGGCACATACGCAGTATTTT; CDR3: CASSPALLAGAHTQYF
D: TRBD2; J: TRBJ2-1; size: -; V: TRBV7-3; DNA: TGTGCCAGCAGCTCCGGGAGGGCCTCCTACAATGAGCAGTTCTTC; CDR3: CASSSGRASYNEQFF
D: TRBD1; J: TRBJ2-3; size: -; V: TRBV13; DNA: TGTGCCAGCAGCCGGAAGGAGACAGGGGCTAGCACAGATACGCAGTATTTT; CDR3: CASSRKETGASTDTQYF
D: TRBD2; J: TRBJ2-1; size: -; V: TRBV10-3; DNA: TGTGCCATCAGTGCTCAAGCGGGGGGGTACAATGAGCAGTTCTTC; CDR3: CAISAQAGGYNEQFF
D: -; J: TRBJ2-4; size: -; V: TRBV7-9; DNA: TGTGCCAGCAGCTTTAGCGGAGCCCAAAACATTCAGTACTTC; CDR3: CASSFSGAQNIQYF
D: TRBD1; J: TRBJ2-7; size: once; V: TRBV6-5; DNA: TGTGCCAGCAGTTCTAGACAGGGTAGGGTAGGGCAGTACTTC; CDR3: CASSSRQGRVGQYF
D: -; J: TRBJ2-1; size: -; V: TRBV18; DNA: TGTGCCAGCTCACGGACTCTCGGCTTGAGCTCCTACAATGAGCAGTTCTTC; CDR3: CASSRTLGLSSYNEQFF
D: -; J: TRBJ2-7; size: few; V: TRBV28; DNA: TGTGCCAGCAGTTTTCTTGCGCCGCGTGGGGCCTCCTACGAGCAGTACTTC; CDR3: CASSFLAPRGASYEQYF
D: -; J: TRBJ1-2; size: once; V: TRBV28; DNA: TGTGCCAGCAGTGCACAGGGAAAGGGCTACACCTTC; CDR3: CASSAQGKGYTF
D: TRBD1; J: TRBJ1-1; size: -; V: TRBV19; DNA: TGTGCCAGTAGTACCCCATCCGGGACAGGGGGCGCGGGGACTGAAGCTTTCTTT; CDR3: CASSTPSGTGGAGTEAFF
D: TRBD1; J: TRBJ1-2; size: -; V: TRBV19; DNA: TGTGCCAGTAGTATAGTACAGGGGGTGGGCAATGGCTACACCTTC; CDR3: CASSIVQGVGNGYTF
D: -; J: TRBJ2-1; size: once; V: TRBV25-1; DNA: TGTGCCAGCAGTGAACAGGGCTCCTACAATGAGCAGTTCTTC; CDR3: CASSEQGSYNEQFF
D: -; J: TRBJ2-7; size: -; V: TRBV4-1; DNA: TGCGCCAGCAGCCAAGTTGCGGGCTCCTACGAGCAGTACTTC; CDR3: CASSQVAGSYEQYF
D: -; J: TRBJ1-5; size: -; V: TRBV25-1; DNA: TGTGCCAGCGCGGGACCCTATAGCAATCAGCCCCAGCATTTT; CDR3: CASAGPYSNQPQHF
D: TRBD2; J: TRBJ2-7; size: few; V: TRBV3-1/TRBV3-2; DNA: TGTGCCAGCAGCCAAGATCTAGCGGGGGCCAACGAGCAGTACTTC; CDR3: CASSQDLAGANEQYF
D: -; J: TRBJ2-3; size: -; V: TRBV5-1; DNA: TGCGCCAGCAACTGGGGTGACAGAGCTAGCACAGATACGCAGTATTTT; CDR3: CASNWGDRASTDTQYF
D: TRBD2; J: TRBJ2-1; size: -; V: TRBV7-2; DNA: TGTGCCAGCAGCTACGGACTAGTCAATGAGCAGTTCTTC; CDR3: CASSYGLVNEQFF
D: -; J: TRBJ2-7; size: -; V: TRBV13; DNA: TGTGCCAGCAGCCCCAGGGGCGAGCAGTACTTC; CDR3: CASSPRGEQYF
D: -; J: TRBJ1-1; size: few; V: TRBV3-1/TRBV3-2; DNA: TGTGCCAGCAGCCAGCGCGGGGGGGAGGGCACTGAAGCTTTCTTT; CDR3: CASSQRGGEGTEAFF
D: TRBD1; J: TRBJ1-5; size: -; V: TRBV28; DNA: TGTGCCAGCAGTTTATTGACAGGGAACCATCAGCCCCAGCATTTT; CDR3: CASSLLTGNHQPQHF
D: -; J: TRBJ1-1; size: -; V: TRBV4-3; DNA: TGCGCCAGCAGCCAAGTTTTAGCCGGCACTGAAGCTTTCTTT; CDR3: CASSQVLAGTEAFF
D: -; J: TRBJ2-7; size: -; V: TRBV10-3; DNA: TGTGCCATCAGTGTGGGGAGCTCCTACGAGCAGTACTTC; CDR3: CAISVGSSYEQYF
D: TRBD2; J: TRBJ2-3; size: -; V: TRBV5-6; DNA: TGTGCCAGCAGCTTGAGGGCACTAGCGGGGGCGGTCATGGATACGCAGTATTTT; CDR3: CASSLRALAGAVMDTQYF
D: TRBD2; J: TRBJ2-1; size: -; V: TRBV6-4; DNA: TGTGCCAGCAGTGAACTTTTCGGGGGGAATGAGCAGTTCTTC; CDR3: CASSELFGGNEQFF
D: TRBD1; J: TRBJ1-2; size: -; V: TRBV3-1/TRBV3-2; DNA: TGTGCCAGCAGCCAAGGGACAGGGGGCGCAGGCTACACCTTC; CDR3: CASSQGTGGAGYTF